This TCR beta chain was retrieved from a study of CD8 T cells in Susac syndrome. Concerning this clonotype: Its antigen is currently unknown.

Sequencing of TCR beta drew on CD8+ and CD4+ T cells from blood. Negative isolation was used for CD8+ and CD4+ T cells, and FACS enrichment was applied to TEMRA cells. Germline V gives CDR1 SGHRS, CDR2 YFSETQ. CDR3 size: 14 residues. V dropped 7 bases and J dropped 1 base, with 14 bases sitting between them. Whole-study results and caveats: The study conceded that its TCR sequencing and HLA analysis involved relatively few individuals.

RNA, at about 0.45 to 1 ug, was reverse transcribed with random hexamers. TCR beta CDR3 was amplified by immunoSEQ covering 54 Vbeta and 13 Jbeta. Each CDR3 protein gets one entry after TCRdb re-called the immunoSEQ multiplex PCR reads with MiXCR. There are about 140,000 distinct CDR3 sequences in the sample; roughly 94% occur only once, and 0.065% to 0.1% lies in the top ten. The chain has TRBV5-1 and TRBJ1-1; a weak D match, TRBD1 (6 bases). The sample was CD4+ T cells from PBMCs. This TCR derives from a human donor in good health. The CDR3 region is CASRKSGQNTEAFF. The CDR3 bases are TGCGCCAGCCGTAAATCGGGACAGAACACTGAAGCTTTCTTT.